The T cell receptor (beta chain) described here comes from a study of beta chain features in type 1 diabetes. J was trimmed by 3 bases and V by 2 bases; bases with no gene match: 10. Germline CDR1 and CDR2: SGHDN and FVKESK. CDR3 length: 17 amino acids. Investigators reverse transcribed all isolated RNA, so they sequenced expressed TCRB transcripts. The method was immunoSEQ multiplex PCR; TCRdb's version includes in-frame clones alone and lacks a portion of them. The repertoire holds about 930,000 clones, with roughly 15% as singletons. This sequence originates from a woman aged 18-29 years in good health. The sequencing input was naive CD4+ T cells from blood. The chain links TRBV14 to TRBJ2-5; 9 bases match TRBD2. CDR3: CASSQRLSASGKETQYF. For the CDR3, the DNA is TGTGCCAGCAGCCAAAGGCTCTCGGCTAGCGGGAAAGAGACCCAGTACTTC.